What follows are 25 T cell receptor beta chains derived from one specimen sequenced in a study of T cell clonality in common variable immunodeficiency. Clones were read by immunoSEQ multiplex PCR, and TCRdb kept only the in-frame ones, dropping some. The sample has tens of thousands of clones, none seen only once. Sample: peripheral blood mononuclear cells. All receptors derive from a person aged 18 to 75 in good health.

This clone was found many times. The CDR3 goes on 3 residues after the read ends, and that part is filled in from the germline J gene. The chain combines TRBV19 with TRBJ2-1; 8 nucleotides align to TRBD2. The V gene end was trimmed by 3 bases and the J gene end by 4 bases; junction bases not matched to a gene: 5. The CDR3 length is 15 residues. Per germline, CDR1 LNHDA and CDR2 SQIVND (reference sequence). Incomplete CDR3 DNA: TGTGCCAGTAGTATCGGGGCTAGCGGGTACAATGAG. Protein sequence: CASSIGASGYNE. The whole CDR3 region reads CASSIGASGYNEQFF.

This clone was observed many times. The read is 3 residues too short to cover the CDR3 end, so that end is filled in from the germline J gene. The V call is TRBV18, the J call TRBJ2-7; possibly TRBD1 for D (6 bases). V dropped 5 bases and J dropped 2 bases, with 10 bases sitting between them. This CDR3 has 13 amino acids. Per germline, CDR1 KGHSH and CDR2 LQKENI. The sequenced CDR3 bases are TGTGCCAGCTCATCCCGGGACACCTACGAG. Its protein is CASSSRDTYE. The entire CDR3 reads CASSSRDTYEQYF. The full variable domain, completed using reference TRBV18 and TRBJ2-7, is NAGVMQNPRHLVRRRGQEARLRCSPMKGHSHVYWYRQLPEEGLKFMVYLQKENIIDESGMPKERFSAEFPKEGPSILRIQQVVRGDSAAYFCASSSRDTYEQYFGPGTRLTVT.

This clone was detected ten times or more. Read sequence stops 3 residues before the CDR3 end, and the germline J gene provides the missing end. The V call is TRBV7-8, the J call TRBJ1-2; tentative D call: TRBD1 (5 bases). The V end lost 0 bases, the J end lost 4 bases, and 6 bases lay between the germline ends. This CDR3 is 13 amino acids long. CDR1 is SGHVS and CDR2 is FQNEAQ in the germline V gene. The CDR3 loop is CASSLAQGYGYTF. The CDR3 DNA, read in part, is TGTGCCAGCAGCTTAGCGCAGGGCTATGGC. The entire variable domain, with the rest obtained from reference TRBV7-8 and TRBJ1-2, is as follows: GAGVSQSPRYKVAKRGQDVALRCDPISGHVSLFWYQQALGQGPEFLTYFQNEAQLDKSGLPSDRFFAERPEGSVSTLKIQRTQQEDSAVYLCASSLAQGYGYTFGSGTRLTVV.

This clone was seen ten or more times. The read terminates 3 residues ahead of where the CDR3 ends, so the germline J gene completes it. This chain connects TRBV19 to TRBJ2-7; 7 nucleotides line up with TRBD2. CDR1 LNHDA and CDR2 SQIVND come from the germline V gene (reference sequence). This CDR3 contains 15 residues. V was clipped by 7 bases and J by 6 bases; unmatched bases: 15. The CDR3 loop reads CASIKEASGSGEQYF. CDR3 DNA (partial): TGTGCCAGTATCAAAGAGGCTAGCGGATCAGGCGAG. The complete variable domain, with remaining parts taken from reference TRBV19 and TRBJ2-7, reads DGGITQSPKYLFRKEGQNVTLSCEQNLNHDAMYWYRQDPGQGLRLIYYSQIVNDFQKGDIAEGYSVSREKKESFPLTVTSAQKNPTAFYLCASIKEASGSGEQYFGPGTRLTVT.

The sample holds many counts of this clone. The read finishes 3 residues shy of the CDR3 end, and the germline J gene is used to complete it. This chain joins TRBV24-1 and TRBJ2-6; D remains ambiguous. The V end lost 4 bases, the J end lost 0 bases, and 9 bases lay between the germline ends. The germline V gene has CDR1 KGHDR and CDR2 SFDVKD. This CDR3 has 16 residues. Incomplete CDR3 DNA: TGTGCCACCAGTGACCCACAGAGCTCTGGGGCCAACGTC. As protein: CATSDPQSSGANV. The full CDR3 protein reads CATSDPQSSGANVLTF.

This clone has a count of ten or more. Read data end 3 residues before the CDR3 end; the end is taken from the germline J gene. The J gene is TRBJ2-3, the V gene TRBV20-1, with TRBD1 identical over 9 bases. V gave up 0 bases and J gave up 6 bases; unmatched junction bases: 4. The germline V gene encodes CDR1 DFQATT and CDR2 SNEGSKA (reference sequence). CDR3 length: 14 residues. CDR3: CSARENRGPDTQYF. CDR3 DNA, as far as it was read: TGCAGTGCTAGAGAGAACAGGGGGCCGGATACG.

This clone was seen at least ten times. Coverage ceases 3 residues before the CDR3 finishes, and the germline J gene fills in the end. The V call is TRBV5-6, the J call TRBJ2-2, with D maybe TRBD1 (5 bases). CDR1 is SGHDT, CDR2 YYEEEE, per germline. Trimming pared 4 bases from V and 8 bases from J, leaving 15 bases between. The CDR3 totals 14 residues. The DNA read from the CDR3 is TGTGCCAGCAGCCCATATAGGGGCACAGGGGAG. Translation: CASSPYRGTGE. The entire CDR3 reads CASSPYRGTGELFF.

This clone came up many times. The read ends 3 residues shy of where the CDR3 ends; the end is completed using the germline J gene. The J gene is TRBJ2-1, the V gene TRBV19; TRBD2 matches at 12 bases. The V gene's germline CDR1 is LNHDA and CDR2 SQIVND (reference sequence). Germline trimming cut 3 bases from V and 7 bases from J; bases unmatched to any gene: 22. The CDR3 spans 21 residues. CDR3 DNA (partial): TGTGCCAGTAGTATCCCATCAATAACTAGCGGGAGGCCGGTTTGGGAGAATGAG. As protein: CASSIPSITSGRPVWENE. The CDR3 as a whole reads CASSIPSITSGRPVWENEQFF.

Turning to this clone: Read sequence stops 3 residues before the CDR3 end, and the germline J gene provides the missing end. The rearrangement links TRBV19 to TRBJ1-3; no clear D. This CDR3 contains 14 residues. CDR1 is LNHDA and CDR2 is SQIVND in the germline V gene (reference sequence). Trimming left V 8 bases short and J 0 bases short, with 11 bases between. The covered CDR3 bases are TGTGCCAGTCAAGGGCTAAGCTCTGGAAACACC. It is translated as CASQGLSSGNT. The full CDR3 protein is CASQGLSSGNTIYF. Combining the CDR3 with reference TRBV19 and TRBJ1-3 gives the whole variable domain DGGITQSPKYLFRKEGQNVTLSCEQNLNHDAMYWYRQDPGQGLRLIYYSQIVNDFQKGDIAEGYSVSREKKESFPLTVTSAQKNPTAFYLCASQGLSSGNTIYFGEGSWLTVV.

This clone was counted a few times. The missing CDR3 end, 3 residues past where the read stops, is filled in from the germline J gene. V is TRBV19 and J is TRBJ2-4; 9 nucleotides match TRBD2. CDR3 length equals 13 residues. Germline assignment: CDR1 LNHDA and CDR2 SQIVND (reference sequence). The CDR3 bases that were read are TGTGCCAGTAGTCTTAGCGGGGGAGGAGGT. This translates into CASSLSGGGG. The whole CDR3 is CASSLSGGGGQYF.

This clone has a handful of counts. The read terminates 3 residues before the CDR3 end, so the remaining end is supplied by the germline J gene. The rearrangement links TRBV6-1 to TRBJ1-2, with D possibly being TRBD1 (6 bases). Germline V lookup: CDR1 MNHNS, CDR2 SASEGT. CDR3 length: 13 amino acids. Incomplete CDR3 DNA: TGTGCCAGCAGTGAATGGGCAGGGGACGGC. Translated, it gives CASSEWAGDG. The whole CDR3 sequence reads CASSEWAGDGYTF.

This clone was picked up many times. The read ends 3 residues early relative to the CDR3; the germline J gene fills the gap. The chain uses TRBV5-1 and TRBJ2-7, with 7 bases aligning to TRBD2. The V gene's germline CDR1 is SGHRS and CDR2 YFSETQ. The CDR3 has 16 residues. With V trimmed by 2 bases and J by 0 bases, 8 bases remained unmatched. Partial CDR3 DNA: TGCGCCAGCAGCTTTGAGCCGCGGGACTACTCCTACGAG. This encodes CASSFEPRDYSYE. The whole CDR3 is CASSFEPRDYSYEQYF. The full variable domain, completed using reference TRBV5-1 and TRBJ2-7, is KAGVTQTPRYLIKTRGQQVTLSCSPISGHRSVSWYQQTPGQGLQFLFEYFSETQRNKGNFPGRFSGRQFSNSRSEMNVSTLELGDSALYLCASSFEPRDYSYEQYFGPGTRLTVT.

The sample holds many counts of this clone. Read sequence stops 3 residues before the CDR3 end, and the germline J gene provides the missing end. The J gene is TRBJ2-1, the V gene TRBV7-2; 7 bases line up with TRBD2. Germline trimming cut 5 bases from V and 8 bases from J; bases unmatched to any gene: 12. This CDR3 is 15 amino acids long. CDR1 SGHTA and CDR2 FQGNSA come from the germline V gene. The CDR3 loop is CASSPIAGAQDEQFF. The CDR3 DNA, read in part, is TGTGCCAGCAGCCCTATCGCGGGAGCACAAGATGAG.

This clone was seen more than once but under ten times. The read finishes 3 residues shy of the CDR3 end, and the germline J gene is used to complete it. The rearrangement joins TRBV20-1 to TRBJ2-7; a possible D gene is TRBD1 (5 bases). Trimming pared 6 bases from V and 3 bases from J, leaving 12 bases between. Germline loops: CDR1 DFQATT, CDR2 SNEGSKA (reference sequence). The CDR3 covers 12 residues. CDR3 protein: CSARVGFYEQYF. The part of the CDR3 DNA that was read is TGCAGTGCCAGGGTGGGATTCTACGAG.

This clone was detected many times. The CDR3 extends 3 residues past the end of the read, so its final part is completed from the germline J gene. The sample carries other DNA sequences with the same CDR3. The V call is TRBV19, the J call TRBJ1-3; the D is unclear. Trimming took off 3 bases at V and 0 bases at J, with 15 bases between the two ends. The CDR3 has 17 amino acids. The germline CDR1 and CDR2 sequences are LNHDA and SQIVND (reference sequence). CDR3 bases read: TGTGCCAGTAGTATCAGACGAGGGTCGCACTCTGGAAACACC. Protein: CASSIRRGSHSGNT. The CDR3 in its entirety is CASSIRRGSHSGNTIYF. The entire variable domain, with the rest obtained from reference TRBV19 and TRBJ1-3, is as follows: DGGITQSPKYLFRKEGQNVTLSCEQNLNHDAMYWYRQDPGQGLRLIYYSQIVNDFQKGDIAEGYSVSREKKESFPLTVTSAQKNPTAFYLCASSIRRGSHSGNTIYFGEGSWLTVV.

This clone was observed at least ten times. The read stops 3 residues short of the end of the CDR3; the missing end is completed from the germline J gene. The chain couples TRBV20-1 to TRBJ1-2, with 7 bases matching TRBD1. This CDR3 comprises 17 residues. The ends lost 3 bases at V and 4 bases at J; junction bases unmatched: 17. Germline CDR1 reads DFQATT; CDR2 reads SNEGSKA (reference sequence). The CDR3: CSASRLINRGPLYGYTF. The DNA read from the CDR3 is TGCAGTGCTAGCAGGCTGATTAACAGGGGCCCTCTCTATGGC.

Concerning this clone: The read stops 3 residues short of the end of the CDR3; the missing end is completed from the germline J gene. The chain couples TRBV19 to TRBJ2-1, with 9 nucleotides matching TRBD2. This CDR3 is built from 15 residues. V shed 9 bases, J shed 5 bases, and the junction held 11 bases outside the gene matches. Germline V CDR1 and CDR2: LNHDA, SQIVND (reference sequence). CDR3 region: CASNTGTSRNNEQFF. CDR3 bases read: TGTGCCAGCAACACCGGGACTAGCCGTAACAATGAG.

This clone occurred many times. The read ends 3 residues early relative to the CDR3; the germline J gene fills the gap. This chain links TRBV5-4 with TRBJ2-2, with D perhaps TRBD2 (5 bases). V lost 0 bases and J 8 bases, leaving 17 bases between the germline ends. CDR3 length: 16 amino acids. Germline V gives CDR1 SGHNT, CDR2 YYREEE (reference sequence). CDR3 DNA (partial): TGTGCCAGCAGCTTGGGGACTGTTTCATCTAAGGGGGAG. Protein product: CASSLGTVSSKGE. The whole CDR3 sequence is CASSLGTVSSKGELFF. Together with reference TRBV5-4 and TRBJ2-2, the CDR3 gives the full variable domain: ETGVTQSPTHLIKTRGQQVTLRCSSQSGHNTVSWYQQALGQGPQFIFQYYREEENGRGNFPPRFSGLQFPNYSSELNVNALELDDSALYLCASSLGTVSSKGELFFGEGSRLTVL.

This clone has at least ten counts. The DNA ends 3 residues before the CDR3 does, and the rest of the CDR3 is filled in from the germline J gene. The chain is built from TRBV20-1 and TRBJ2-7; 9 bases match TRBD2. This CDR3 contains 13 residues. The J segment lost 4 bases and the V segment lost 5 bases, leaving 6 bases of the junction unmatched. From germline, CDR1 is DFQATT and CDR2 SNEGSKA (reference sequence). The covered CDR3 bases are TGCAGTGCTGCCGGGACTAGCAGTTACGAG. The encoded protein is CSAAGTSSYE. The full CDR3 sequence reads CSAAGTSSYEQYF.

In this sample, this clone turned up many times. The read is 3 residues too short to cover the CDR3 end, so that end is filled in from the germline J gene. This chain links TRBV19 with TRBJ1-1; the match to TRBD1 covers 7 bases. CDR3 length: 13 amino acids. Germline V gives CDR1 LNHDA, CDR2 SQIVND (reference sequence). V was clipped by 3 bases and J by 7 bases; unmatched bases: 5. The CDR3 bases that were read are TGTGCCAGTAGTATTACAGGGGCGGGTGAA. This sequence encodes CASSITGAGE. The entire CDR3 is CASSITGAGEAFF.

This clone has a count of ten or more. The CDR3 goes on 3 residues after the read ends, and that part is filled in from the germline J gene. This chain joins TRBV5-1 and TRBJ2-7; D might be TRBD2 (6 bases). Trimming removed 0 bases from V and 0 bases from J, with 16 bases in between. This CDR3 has 17 residues. The V gene's germline CDR1 is SGHRS and CDR2 YFSETQ. CDR3 DNA, as far as it was read: TGCGCCAGCAGCTTGGGACGCCTAGCGTCCACCTCCTACGAG. Translating it yields CASSLGRLASTSYE. The CDR3, in full, reads CASSLGRLASTSYEQYF.

This clone was counted ten times or more. The read finishes 3 residues shy of the CDR3 end, and the germline J gene is used to complete it. The gene calls are TRBV18 and TRBJ2-5; maybe TRBD1 (6 bases). This CDR3 has 17 residues. The V gene lost 3 bases and the J gene lost 1 base, with 18 bases spanning the gap. Germline V gene lookup returns CDR1 KGHSH and CDR2 LQKENI. Here the CDR3 reads CASSPSGTRDRQETQYF. The CDR3 bases that were read are TGTGCCAGCTCACCGAGTGGGACAAGGGACCGCCAAGAGACC.

A few counts support this clone. The read ends 3 residues before the CDR3 terminus; that terminus is restored from the germline J gene. The gene calls are TRBV19 and TRBJ1-4; D unresolved. This CDR3 contains 15 residues. The V and J ends lost 5 bases and 4 bases respectively, with 14 bases between them. Germline lookup yields CDR1 LNHDA and CDR2 SQIVND (reference sequence). The CDR3 bases that were read are TGTGCCAGTAGTCCCGGAACAGCCCTTAATGAAAAA. Protein product: CASSPGTALNEK. The CDR3 in its entirety is CASSPGTALNEKLFF. Filled out from reference TRBV19 and TRBJ1-4, the complete variable domain reads DGGITQSPKYLFRKEGQNVTLSCEQNLNHDAMYWYRQDPGQGLRLIYYSQIVNDFQKGDIAEGYSVSREKKESFPLTVTSAQKNPTAFYLCASSPGTALNEKLFFGSGTQLSVL.

This clone was seen many times. CDR3 in amino acids: CSARGTSGRDMDTQYF. The CDR3 DNA, read in part, is TGCAGTGCTAGAGGGACTAGCGGGAGGGATATGGATACG. This chain joins TRBV20-1 and TRBJ2-3; 15 bases match TRBD2. With the read ending 3 residues before the CDR3 end, the germline J gene is used to fill in that end. V shed 1 base and J 6 bases; nucleotides not matched to a gene: 5. The germline CDR1 and CDR2 sequences are DFQATT and SNEGSKA (reference sequence). CDR3 length: 16 residues.

Ten or more counts support this clone. The part of the CDR3 DNA that was read is TGTGCCAGCAGCCCCTCCCCAGGGGACTACGAG. It codes for CASSPSPGDYE. The entire CDR3 sequence reads CASSPSPGDYEQYF. This chain links TRBV5-4 with TRBJ2-7, with a possible D match to TRBD1 (6 bases). The read falls 3 residues short of the CDR3 end, and the missing part is taken from the germline J gene. The CDR3 contains 14 residues. Trimming took 4 bases from V and 3 from J, leaving 14 bases between them. Germline V CDR1 and CDR2: SGHNT, YYREEE (reference sequence).